This T cell receptor (beta chain) came from a study of tumor-infiltrating lymphocytes in localized non-small cell lung cancer. Measured with immunoSEQ multiplex PCR; TCRdb has only the in-frame clones, and not every one. Of approximately 9,500 clones listed, approximately 72% are singletons. The CDR3 is 14 amino acids. CDR1 is MDHEN, CDR2 SYDVKM, per germline. V was shortened by 7 bases and J by 5 bases, with 15 bases between the two germline ends. Sequenced: uninvolved lung tissue not adjacent to the tumor. The source is a human donor with non-small cell lung cancer. The V gene is TRBV28, the J gene TRBJ1-5, with a possible D match to TRBD1 (6 bases). The CDR3 region is CASTIRDTDQPQHF. In DNA form, the CDR3 reads TGTGCCAGCACCATCAGGGACACCGATCAGCCCCAGCATTTT.